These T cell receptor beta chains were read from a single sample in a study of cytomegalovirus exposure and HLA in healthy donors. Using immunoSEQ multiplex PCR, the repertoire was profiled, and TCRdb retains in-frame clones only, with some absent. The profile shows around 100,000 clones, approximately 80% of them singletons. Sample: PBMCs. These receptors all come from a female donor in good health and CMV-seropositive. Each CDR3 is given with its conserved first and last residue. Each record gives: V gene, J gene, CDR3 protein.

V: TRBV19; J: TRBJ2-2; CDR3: CASRDPGGTGELFF
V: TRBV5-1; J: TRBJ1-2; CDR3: CASSFRDRDGYTF
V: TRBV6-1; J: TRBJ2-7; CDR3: CASSAYGYEQYF
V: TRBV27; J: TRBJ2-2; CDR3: CASSLRPGVITGELFF
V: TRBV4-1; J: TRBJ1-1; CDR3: CASSQYPSPKLEAFF
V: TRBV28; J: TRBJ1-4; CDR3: CASSSRAEGGEKLFF
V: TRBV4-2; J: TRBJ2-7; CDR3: CASSQGSGRSYEQYF
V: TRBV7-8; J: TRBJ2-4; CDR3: CASSLNQGAAKNIQYF
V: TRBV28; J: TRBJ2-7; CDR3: CASTTPLGGVVVQYF
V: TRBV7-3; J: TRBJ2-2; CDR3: CASSSPSGRLNGELFF
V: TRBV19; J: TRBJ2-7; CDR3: CASSAPGQNYEQYF
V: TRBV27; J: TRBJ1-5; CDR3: CASSSFGVPGQTSNQPRHF
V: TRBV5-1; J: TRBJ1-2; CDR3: CASSLGQISSYGYTF
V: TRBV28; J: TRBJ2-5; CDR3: CASSTRQGFQEAQYF
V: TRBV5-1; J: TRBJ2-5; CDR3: CASSASTGVGETQYF
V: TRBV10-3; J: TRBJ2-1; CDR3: CAISVGGSRDEQFF
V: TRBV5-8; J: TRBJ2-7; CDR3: CASSPAYEQYF
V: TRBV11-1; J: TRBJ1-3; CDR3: CASSPGDRSGNTIYF
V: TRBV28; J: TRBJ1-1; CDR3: CASTIGDRNTEAFF
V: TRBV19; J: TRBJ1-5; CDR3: CASSNRVGDRGLNQPQHF
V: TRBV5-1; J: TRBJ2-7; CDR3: CASSLVVSGGLGLASEQYF
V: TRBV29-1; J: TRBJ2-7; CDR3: CSVSGLAGVSYEQYF
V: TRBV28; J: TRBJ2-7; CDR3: CASSLRGRIEQYF